This entry features one T cell receptor beta chain sequence. The sample originates from a study of blood T cell repertoires in COVID-19. V lost 0 bases and J lost 6, with 13 bases in between. The CDR3 has 16 residues. Germline V gene data show CDR1 as SGHNT and CDR2 as YYREEE (reference sequence). Followed longitudinally, the Seattle patients had been enrolled during active infection. The table came from immunoSEQ multiplex PCR; TCRdb's copy has only in-frame clones and leaves some out. The table lists about 120,000 clones, 90% of them singletons. Sequenced: peripheral blood. The V gene is TRBV5-4, the J gene TRBJ1-6; D call uncertain. The clonotype was recovered from a woman aged 60-75 years with COVID-19, enrolled during active disease. The CDR3 sequence is CASSLAGGRFNSPLHF. The CDR3 DNA follows: TGTGCCAGCAGCTTGGCCGGAGGGCGCTTTAATTCACCCCTCCACTTT.